Following are 2 T cell receptor beta chains from one sample sequenced in a study of blood T cell repertoires in COVID-19. Generated by immunoSEQ multiplex PCR, the TCRdb table keeps only in-frame clones and is missing some. The sample holds some 31,000 clones, more than 65% seen once. Sample: peripheral blood. The receptors come from a man in his 70s with COVID-19, enrolled during active disease.

This chain joins TRBV5-1 and TRBJ1-4, with 7 bases that match TRBD1. The germline V gene encodes CDR1 SGHRS and CDR2 YFSETQ. This CDR3 comprises 16 residues. V dropped 4 bases and J dropped 4; count of bases not matched to a gene: 10. CDR3 sequence: CASSTTGTAGNEKLFF. CDR3 DNA sequence: TGCGCCAGCAGCACGACCGGGACAGCCGGTAATGAAAAACTGTTTTTT.

V gene TRBV7-2 combines with J gene TRBJ2-1; 9 bases line up with TRBD1. CDR1 SGHTA and CDR2 FQGNSA come from the germline V gene. The V segment lost 5 bases and the J segment 7 bases; nucleotides outside the gene matches: 12. The CDR3 totals 16 residues. In nucleotides, the CDR3 is TGTGCCAGCAGCCCCCCTAACAGGGGGCTCGGGAATGAGCAGTTCTTC. This codes for CASSPPNRGLGNEQFF.